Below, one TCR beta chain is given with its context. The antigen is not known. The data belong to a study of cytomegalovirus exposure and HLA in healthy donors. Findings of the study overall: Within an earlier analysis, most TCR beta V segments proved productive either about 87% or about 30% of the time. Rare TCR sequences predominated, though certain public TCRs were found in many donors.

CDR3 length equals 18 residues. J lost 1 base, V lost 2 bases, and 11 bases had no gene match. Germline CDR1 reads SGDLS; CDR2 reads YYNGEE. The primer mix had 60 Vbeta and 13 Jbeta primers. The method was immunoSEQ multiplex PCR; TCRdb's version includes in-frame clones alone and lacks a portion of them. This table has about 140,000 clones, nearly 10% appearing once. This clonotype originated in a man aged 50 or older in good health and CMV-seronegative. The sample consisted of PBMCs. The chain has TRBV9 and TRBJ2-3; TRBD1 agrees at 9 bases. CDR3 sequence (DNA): TGTGCCAGCAGCGTCCGGGACAGGGCACTCTCAGGCACAGATACGCAGTATTTT. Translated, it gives CASSVRDRALSGTDTQYF.